Described below is a single TCR beta chain sequence and its context. Its antigen is not known. This sample is part of a study of OX40 agonist ivuxolimab in advanced cancers. Repertoires were generated with immunoSEQ multiplex PCR, while TCRdb's copy carries only in-frame clones and drops some. This sample has 40,000 to 50,000 clones, with about 91% found just once. Study-wide points: Certain nonresponders additionally had low normalized T-cell clonal expansion.

With 5 bases removed from V and 1 base from J, the gap between germline ends came to 9 bases. Germline-derived CDR1 and CDR2 are SQVTM and ANQGSEA. The CDR3 contains 13 residues. The sequence derives from an adult with an advanced solid tumor such as melanoma, head and neck, liver or kidney cancer. Sequencing used CD4+ or CD8+ T cells sorted from blood, obtained in a trial of the OX40 agonist ivuxolimab. The rearrangement uses TRBV29-1 and TRBJ2-4, with D possibly called TRBD1 or TRBD2 (5 bases each). This CDR3 is CSVTGPAKNIQYF. CDR3 sequence (DNA): TGCAGCGTTACGGGGCCGGCCAAAAACATTCAGTACTTC.